This TCR beta chain was recovered during a study of technical replicates of blood from a few donors. Trimming took off 3 bases at V and 2 bases at J, with 11 bases between the two ends. The CDR3 covers 15 residues. Germline V gives CDR1 SGHTA, CDR2 FQGNSA. TCRdb keeps only in-frame clones here, not all; method: immunoSEQ multiplex PCR. This sample yields just over 60,000 clones, of which about 89% are seen a single time; roughly 5.2% belongs to the top ten. Sequencing was carried out using PBMCs. V is TRBV7-2 and J is TRBJ1-3, with D perhaps matching TRBD1 (5 bases). The TCR comes from a human donor in good health. Some clones in this sample may be carry-over from other donors' samples. This CDR3 reads CASSLDNSPGNTIYF. The DNA for the CDR3 is TGTGCCAGCAGCTTGGACAATTCGCCTGGAAACACCATATATTTT.